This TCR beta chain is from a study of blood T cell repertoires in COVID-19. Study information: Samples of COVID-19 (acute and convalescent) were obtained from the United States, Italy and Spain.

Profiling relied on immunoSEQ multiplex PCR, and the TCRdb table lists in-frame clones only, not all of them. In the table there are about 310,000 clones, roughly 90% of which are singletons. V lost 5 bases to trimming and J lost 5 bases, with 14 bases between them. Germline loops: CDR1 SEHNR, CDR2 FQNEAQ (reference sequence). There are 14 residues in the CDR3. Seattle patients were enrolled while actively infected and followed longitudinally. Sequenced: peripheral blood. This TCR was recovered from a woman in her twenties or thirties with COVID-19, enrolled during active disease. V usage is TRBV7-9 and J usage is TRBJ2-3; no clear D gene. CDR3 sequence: CASSTQRLVDTQYF. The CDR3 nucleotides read TGTGCCAGCAGCACCCAACGGTTGGTAGATACGCAGTATTTT.